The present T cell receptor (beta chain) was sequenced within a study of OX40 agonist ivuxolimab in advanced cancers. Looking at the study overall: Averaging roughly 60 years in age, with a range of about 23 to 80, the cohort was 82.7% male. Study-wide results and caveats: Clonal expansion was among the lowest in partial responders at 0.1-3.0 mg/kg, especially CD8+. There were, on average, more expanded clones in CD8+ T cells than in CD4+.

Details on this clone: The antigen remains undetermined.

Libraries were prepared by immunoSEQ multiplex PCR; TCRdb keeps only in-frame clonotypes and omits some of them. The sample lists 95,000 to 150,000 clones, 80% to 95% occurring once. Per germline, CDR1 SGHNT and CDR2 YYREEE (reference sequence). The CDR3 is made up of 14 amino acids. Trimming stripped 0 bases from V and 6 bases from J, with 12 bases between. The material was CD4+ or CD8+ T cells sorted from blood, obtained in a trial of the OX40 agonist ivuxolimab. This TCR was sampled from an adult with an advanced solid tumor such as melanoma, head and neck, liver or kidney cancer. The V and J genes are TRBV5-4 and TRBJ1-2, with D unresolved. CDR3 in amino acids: CASSLDPEPDGYTF. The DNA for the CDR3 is TGTGCCAGCAGCTTGGACCCGGAACCGGATGGCTACACCTTC.